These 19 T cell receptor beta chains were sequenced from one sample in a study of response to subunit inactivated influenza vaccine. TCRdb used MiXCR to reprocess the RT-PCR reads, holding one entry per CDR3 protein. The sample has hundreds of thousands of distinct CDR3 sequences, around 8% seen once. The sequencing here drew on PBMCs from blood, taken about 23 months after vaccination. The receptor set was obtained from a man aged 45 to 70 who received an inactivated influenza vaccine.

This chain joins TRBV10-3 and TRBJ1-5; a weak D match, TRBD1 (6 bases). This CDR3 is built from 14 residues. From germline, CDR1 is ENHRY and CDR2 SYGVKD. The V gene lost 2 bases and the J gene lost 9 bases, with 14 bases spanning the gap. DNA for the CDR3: TGTGCCATCAGTGAGCAGGGGCAGAGATGGCCCCAGCATTTT. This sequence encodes CAISEQGQRWPQHF.

DNA for the CDR3: TGTGCCAGCAGCCAAAGTTATTACGAGCAGTACTTC. Translation: CASSQSYYEQYF. This rearrangement joins TRBV3-1 to TRBJ2-7; the D is unclear. Per the germline V gene, CDR1 is LGHDT and CDR2 is YNNKEL (reference sequence). The CDR3 has 12 residues. The V end was cut by 2 bases, the J end by 4 bases, with 6 bases between.

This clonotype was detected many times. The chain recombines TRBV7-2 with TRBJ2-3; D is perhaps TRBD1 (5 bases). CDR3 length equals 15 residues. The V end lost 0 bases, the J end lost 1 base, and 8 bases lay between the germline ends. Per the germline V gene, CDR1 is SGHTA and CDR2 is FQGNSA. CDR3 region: CASSLARERTDTQYF. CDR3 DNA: TGTGCCAGCAGCTTAGCCAGGGAACGCACAGATACGCAGTATTTT. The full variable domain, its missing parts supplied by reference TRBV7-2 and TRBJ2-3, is GAGVSQSPSNKVTEKGKDVELRCDPISGHTALYWYRQSLGQGLEFLIYFQGNSAPDKSGLPSDRFSAERTGGSVSTLTIQRTQQEDSAVYLCASSLARERTDTQYFGPGTRLTVL.

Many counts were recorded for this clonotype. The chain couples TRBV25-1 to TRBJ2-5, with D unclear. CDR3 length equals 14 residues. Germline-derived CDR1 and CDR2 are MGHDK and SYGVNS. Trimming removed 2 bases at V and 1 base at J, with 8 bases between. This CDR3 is CASSEPAVQETQYF. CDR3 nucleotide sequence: TGTGCCAGCAGTGAACCGGCAGTCCAAGAGACCCAGTACTTC.

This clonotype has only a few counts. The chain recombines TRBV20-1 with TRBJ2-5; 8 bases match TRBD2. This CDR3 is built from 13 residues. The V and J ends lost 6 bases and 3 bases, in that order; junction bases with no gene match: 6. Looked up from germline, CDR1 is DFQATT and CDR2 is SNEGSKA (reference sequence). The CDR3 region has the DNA TGCAGTGCAACCAGGACTAGCAAAGAGACCCAGTACTTC. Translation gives CSATRTSKETQYF.

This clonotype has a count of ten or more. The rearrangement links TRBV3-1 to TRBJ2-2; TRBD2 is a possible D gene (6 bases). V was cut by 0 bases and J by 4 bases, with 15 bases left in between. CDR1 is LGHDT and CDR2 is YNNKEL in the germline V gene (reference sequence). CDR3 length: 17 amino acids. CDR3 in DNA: TGTGCCAGCAGCCAAGATGGAGGTCTAGCGTCCACCGGGGAGCTGTTTTTT. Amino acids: CASSQDGGLASTGELFF.

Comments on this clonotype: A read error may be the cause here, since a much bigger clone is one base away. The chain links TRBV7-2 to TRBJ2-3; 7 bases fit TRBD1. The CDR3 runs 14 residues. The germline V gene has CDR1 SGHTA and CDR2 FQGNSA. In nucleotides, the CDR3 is TGTGCCAGCAGCTTGGACCTGGGGACAGATACGCGGTATTTT. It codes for CASSLDLGTDTRYF.

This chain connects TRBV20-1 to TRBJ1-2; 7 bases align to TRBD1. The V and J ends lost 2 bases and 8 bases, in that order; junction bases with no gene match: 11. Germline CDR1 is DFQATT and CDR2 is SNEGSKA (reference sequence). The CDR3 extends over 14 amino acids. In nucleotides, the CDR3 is TGCAGTGCTAGAATGGATAGGGGGCGCGGAGGCTACACCTTC. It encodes CSARMDRGRGGYTF.

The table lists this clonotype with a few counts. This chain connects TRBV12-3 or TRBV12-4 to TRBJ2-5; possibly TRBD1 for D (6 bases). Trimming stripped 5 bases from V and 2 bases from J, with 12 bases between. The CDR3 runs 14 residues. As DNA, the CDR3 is TGTGCCAGCAGTATAGACAGGCTTCAAGAGACCCAGTACTTC. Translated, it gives CASSIDRLQETQYF.

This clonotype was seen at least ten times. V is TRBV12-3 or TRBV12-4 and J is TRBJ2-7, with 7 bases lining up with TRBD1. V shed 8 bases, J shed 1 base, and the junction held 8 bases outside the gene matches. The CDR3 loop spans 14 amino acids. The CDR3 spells CASGIRQGSYEQYF. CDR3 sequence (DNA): TGTGCCAGCGGAATCCGACAGGGTTCCTACGAGCAGTACTTC.

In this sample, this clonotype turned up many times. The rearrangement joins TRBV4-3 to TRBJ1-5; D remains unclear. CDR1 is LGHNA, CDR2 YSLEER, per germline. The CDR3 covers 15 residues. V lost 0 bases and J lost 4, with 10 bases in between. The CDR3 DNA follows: TGCGCCAGCAGCCAAGATAGCGACGGGAATCAGCCCCAGCATTTT. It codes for CASSQDSDGNQPQHF.

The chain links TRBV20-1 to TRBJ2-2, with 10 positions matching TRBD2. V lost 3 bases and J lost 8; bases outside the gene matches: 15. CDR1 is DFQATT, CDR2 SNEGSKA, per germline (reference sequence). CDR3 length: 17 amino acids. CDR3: CSARALTSGDSRGELFF. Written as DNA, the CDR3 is TGCAGTGCTAGGGCCCTAACTAGCGGGGACTCCAGAGGGGAGCTGTTTTTT.

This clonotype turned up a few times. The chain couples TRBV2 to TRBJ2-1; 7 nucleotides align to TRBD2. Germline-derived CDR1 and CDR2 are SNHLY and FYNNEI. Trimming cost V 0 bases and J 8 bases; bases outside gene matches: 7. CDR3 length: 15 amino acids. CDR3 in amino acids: CASSEAGGPYYEQFF. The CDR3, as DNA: TGTGCCAGCAGTGAAGCGGGAGGGCCTTACTATGAGCAGTTCTTC. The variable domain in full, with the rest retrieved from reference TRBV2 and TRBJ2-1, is EPEVTQTPSHQVTQMGQEVILRCVPISNHLYFYWYRQILGQKVEFLVSFYNNEISEKSEIFDDQFSVERPDGSNFTLKIRSTKLEDSAMYFCASSEAGGPYYEQFFGPGTRLTVL.

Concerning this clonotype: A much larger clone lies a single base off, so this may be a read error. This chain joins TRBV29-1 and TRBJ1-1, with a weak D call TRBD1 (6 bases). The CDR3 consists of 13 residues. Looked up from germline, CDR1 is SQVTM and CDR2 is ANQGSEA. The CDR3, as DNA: TGCAGCGTTGAAGAACAGGGAGGGACTGAAGTTTTCTTT. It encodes CSVEEQGGTEVFF.

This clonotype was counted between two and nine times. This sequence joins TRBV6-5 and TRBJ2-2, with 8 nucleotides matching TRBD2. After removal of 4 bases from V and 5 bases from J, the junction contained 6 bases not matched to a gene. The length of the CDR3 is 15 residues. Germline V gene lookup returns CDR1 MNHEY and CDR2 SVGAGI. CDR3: CASSFGGAETGELFF. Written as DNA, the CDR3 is TGTGCCAGCAGTTTCGGGGGGGCGGAGACCGGGGAGCTGTTTTTT.

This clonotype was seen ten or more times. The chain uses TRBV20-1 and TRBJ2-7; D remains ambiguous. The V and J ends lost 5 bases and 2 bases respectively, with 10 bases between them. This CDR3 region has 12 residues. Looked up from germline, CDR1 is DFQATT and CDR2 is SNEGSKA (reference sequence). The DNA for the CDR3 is TGCAGTGCTCCGGCCCTAACCTACGAGCAGTACTTC. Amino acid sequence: CSAPALTYEQYF.

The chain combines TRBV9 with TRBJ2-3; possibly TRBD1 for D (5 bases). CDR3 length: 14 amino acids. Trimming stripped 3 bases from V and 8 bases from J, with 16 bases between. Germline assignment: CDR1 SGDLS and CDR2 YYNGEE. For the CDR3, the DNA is TGTGCCAGCAGCGGGGGCCGTTCCGACTCTACGCAGTATTTT. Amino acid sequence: CASSGGRSDSTQYF.

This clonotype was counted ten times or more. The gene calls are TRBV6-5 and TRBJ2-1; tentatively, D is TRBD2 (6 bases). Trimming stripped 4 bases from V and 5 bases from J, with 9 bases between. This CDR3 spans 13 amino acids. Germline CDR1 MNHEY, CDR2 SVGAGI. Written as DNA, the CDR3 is TGTGCCAGCAGTTCCCGGACTAACAATGAGCAGTTCTTC. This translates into CASSSRTNNEQFF.

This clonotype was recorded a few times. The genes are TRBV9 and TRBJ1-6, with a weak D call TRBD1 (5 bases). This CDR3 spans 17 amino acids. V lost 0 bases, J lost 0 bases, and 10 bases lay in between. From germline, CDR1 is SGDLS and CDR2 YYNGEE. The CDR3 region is CASSVEAGSSYNSPLHF. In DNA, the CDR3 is TGTGCCAGCAGCGTAGAGGCAGGGAGCTCCTATAATTCACCCCTCCACTTT.